The rows below give T cell receptor beta chains drawn from one sample of a study of CD8+ T cells in alopecia areata. The protocol was immunoSEQ multiplex PCR, while the TCRdb copy is restricted to in-frame clones and leaves out a portion. The data contain 100,000 to 150,000 clones, around two fifths of them seen just once; the ten biggest clones take up 3% to 3.5%. What was sequenced was CD4+ T cells sorted from blood. The receptors originated from a human donor with alopecia areata. The CDR3 runs from the conserved cysteine through the conserved F or W. Each record gives: J gene, clone size, D gene, V gene, CDR3 protein, CDR3 DNA. The D gene is left open where the match is weak. For some rows the clone size is stated as once, few or many, or as a class when expanded; others skip it.

J: TRBJ2-6; size: -; D: -; V: TRBV5-1; CDR3: CASSANPGANVLTF; DNA: TGCGCCAGCAGCGCCAATCCCGGGGCCAACGTCCTGACTTTC
J: TRBJ2-1; size: -; D: -; V: TRBV4-1; CDR3: CASSQDPLREQFF; DNA: TGCGCCAGCAGCCAAGATCCCCTCCGTGAGCAGTTCTTC
J: TRBJ1-2; size: -; D: -; V: TRBV25-1; CDR3: CASSIPGRPLGGYTF; DNA: TGTGCCAGCAGTATCCCCGGGAGGCCCCTGGGGGGCTACACCTTC
J: TRBJ2-7; size: -; D: -; V: TRBV6-6; CDR3: CASNSDSYEQYF; DNA: TGTGCCAGCAACAGTGACTCCTACGAGCAGTACTTC
J: TRBJ2-3; size: -; D: -; V: TRBV7-2; CDR3: CASSFSGQGEQYF; DNA: -
J: TRBJ1-2; size: -; D: -; V: TRBV4-2; CDR3: CASSQGVLGADLYGYTF; DNA: TGTGCCAGCAGCCAGGGGGTGTTGGGGGCCGACCTCTATGGCTACACCTTC
J: TRBJ1-1; size: -; D: -; V: TRBV29-1; CDR3: CSVNREANTEAFF; DNA: TGCAGCGTCAACAGGGAGGCGAACACTGAAGCTTTCTTT
J: TRBJ2-3; size: once; D: -; V: TRBV7-2; CDR3: CASSLALPDTQYF; DNA: TGTGCCAGCAGCTTAGCGCTTCCAGATACGCAGTATTTT
J: TRBJ1-1; size: -; D: -; V: TRBV9; CDR3: CASSPRRDTEAFF; DNA: TGTGCCAGCAGCCCCCGAAGGGACACTGAAGCTTTCTTT
J: TRBJ2-2; size: once; D: -; V: TRBV27; CDR3: CASSLYGVGNTGELFF; DNA: TGTGCCAGCAGTTTATATGGGGTAGGGAACACCGGGGAGCTGTTTTTT
J: TRBJ2-7; size: few; D: -; V: TRBV28; CDR3: CASSSPGYYEQYF; DNA: TGTGCCAGCAGTAGCCCCGGCTACTACGAGCAGTACTTC
J: TRBJ2-1; size: few; D: TRBD2; V: TRBV15; CDR3: CATSRDLADNEQFF; DNA: TGTGCCACCAGCAGAGATCTAGCGGACAATGAGCAGTTCTTC
J: TRBJ1-1; size: -; D: -; V: TRBV28; CDR3: CASTLPTRTFF; DNA: TGTGCCAGCACCCTCCCTACACGGACTTTCTTT
J: TRBJ2-7; size: few; D: TRBD1; V: TRBV28; CDR3: CATRDSPYEQYF; DNA: TGTGCTACCCGGGACAGCCCCTACGAGCAGTACTTC
J: TRBJ2-3; size: -; D: TRBD2; V: TRBV5-1; CDR3: CASSLGLAGGPSTDTQYF; DNA: TGCGCCAGCAGCTTGGGACTAGCGGGAGGGCCTTCCACAGATACGCAGTATTTT
J: TRBJ2-7; size: -; D: -; V: TRBV25-1; CDR3: CASSDIPSSEQYF; DNA: TGTGCCAGCAGTGATATCCCATCCAGCGAGCAGTACTTC
J: TRBJ2-7; size: -; D: TRBD2; V: TRBV14; CDR3: CASSRLAGGTVGQYF; DNA: TGTGCCAGCAGCCGGCTAGCGGGGGGTACCGTGGGGCAGTACTTC
J: TRBJ2-3; size: -; D: -; V: TRBV7-2; CDR3: CASSPQAGLSRSDTQYF; DNA: TGTGCCAGCAGCCCTCAAGCGGGTCTTAGTCGGTCAGATACGCAGTATTTT
J: TRBJ2-7; size: -; D: TRBD2; V: TRBV29-1; CDR3: CSVSTSVSYEQYF; DNA: TGCAGCGTTTCCACTAGCGTTTCCTACGAGCAGTACTTC
J: TRBJ1-2; size: -; D: -; V: TRBV29-1; CDR3: CSVDRGVGGYTF; DNA: TGCAGCGTTGACCGGGGGGTAGGTGGCTACACCTTC
J: TRBJ2-7; size: -; D: -; V: TRBV11-3; CDR3: CASSLSGRAYEQYF; DNA: TGTGCCAGCAGCTTATCCGGACGTGCCTACGAGCAGTACTTC
J: TRBJ2-5; size: few; D: -; V: TRBV7-9; CDR3: CASSLAAVQTQYF; DNA: TGTGCCAGCAGCTTAGCGGCAGTACAGACCCAGTACTTC
J: TRBJ1-1; size: -; D: -; V: TRBV6-5; CDR3: CASSYQSSGTEAFF; DNA: TGTGCCAGCAGTTATCAGTCGTCGGGCACTGAAGCTTTCTTT
J: TRBJ2-1; size: -; D: TRBD2; V: TRBV29-1; CDR3: CSVEGTSSFRIYNEQFF; DNA: TGCAGCGTTGAGGGGACTAGCTCTTTCCGAATCTACAATGAGCAGTTCTTC
J: TRBJ2-3; size: -; D: -; V: TRBV2; CDR3: CATAGAGDTQYF; DNA: TGTGCCACTGCAGGGGCTGGAGATACGCAGTATTTT
J: TRBJ1-5; size: many; D: -; V: TRBV14; CDR3: CASSQGPNQPQHF; DNA: TGTGCCAGCAGCCAAGGCCCTAATCAGCCCCAGCATTTT
J: TRBJ2-1; size: -; D: -; V: TRBV15; CDR3: CATSRNNEQFF; DNA: TGTGCCACCAGCAGAAACAATGAGCAGTTCTTC